The 17 T cell receptor beta chains below were found in one sample sequenced in a study of T cell repertoires in cytomegalovirus infection. In TCRdb, the reads were re-called with MiXCR into one record per CDR3 protein. The table includes 600,000 to 800,000 distinct CDR3 sequences, 24% detected once. The sequenced sample consisted of CD8+ T cells from PBMCs. The receptors were gathered from a human donor in good health (CMV status not recorded). Some clones in this sample may be carry-over from other donors' samples.

This clonotype was recorded at least ten times. As DNA, the CDR3 is TGTGCCAGCAGTGACCCGTATCAATGGGAGAGGGACGAGCAGTACGTC. It codes for CASSDPYQWERDEQYV. This sequence joins TRBV6-2 or TRBV6-3 and TRBJ2-7; a weak D match, TRBD2 (5 bases). The germline V gene encodes CDR1 MNHEY and CDR2 SVGEGT. This CDR3 has 16 residues. V lost 5 bases to trimming and J lost 5 bases, with 22 bases between them.

The V gene is TRBV6-2 or TRBV6-3, the J gene TRBJ2-7, with unresolved D. V was cut by 2 bases and J by 6 bases, with 11 bases left in between. CDR3 length equals 13 residues. Germline CDR1 and CDR2: MNHEY and SVGEGT. The CDR3 protein is CASSYVEKSEQYF. The CDR3, as DNA: TGTGCCAGCAGTTACGTGGAGAAAAGCGAGCAGTACTTC.

This chain connects TRBV20-1 to TRBJ2-3; possible D gene TRBD2, 6 bases. The CDR3 is 14 amino acids. Germline CDR1 DFQATT, CDR2 SNEGSKA (reference sequence). The V end lost 6 bases, the J end lost 5 bases, and 18 bases lay between the germline ends. In DNA, the CDR3 is TGCAGTGCAAAGACTAGTGGGGCGGGAGATACGCAGTATTTT. Its translation: CSAKTSGAGDTQYF.

This clonotype appeared many times. V is TRBV6-5 and J is TRBJ2-5; 7 bases match TRBD2. Trimming cost V 0 bases and J 5 bases; bases outside gene matches: 6. Germline CDR1 is MNHEY and CDR2 is SVGAGI. This CDR3 spans 15 amino acids. The DNA for the CDR3 is TGTGCCAGCAGTTACTCCTCGCTGGGAGGGGAGACCCAGTACTTC. Amino acids: CASSYSSLGGETQYF.

A few counts support this clonotype. Relative to the germline gene, one junction end is altered; a read error may explain this. The chain combines TRBV7-6 with TRBJ2-2; weak D call: TRBD1 (5 bases). This CDR3 is built from 15 residues. Germline V CDR1 and CDR2: SGHVS, FNYEAQ. As DNA, the CDR3 is TGTGCTAGCAGCTCCGGTCGTGGGGCCACCGGGGAGCTGTTTTTT. Translating it yields CASSSGRGATGELFF.

This clonotype has just a few counts. This sequence joins TRBV12-5 and TRBJ2-3, with D maybe TRBD1 (6 bases). Trimming removed 0 bases at V and 1 base at J, with 11 bases between. CDR1 and CDR2 (germline): LGHNT, FRNRAP. The CDR3 runs to 16 residues. The CDR3 here is CASGLVRAGGTDTQYF. Written as DNA, the CDR3 is TGTGCTAGTGGTTTGGTACGGGCAGGGGGCACAGATACGCAGTATTTT.

This clonotype has a count of ten or more. J is TRBJ2-3 and V is TRBV7-6; 7 bases line up with TRBD1. CDR3 length: 16 residues. Germline lookup yields CDR1 SGHVS and CDR2 FNYEAQ. With 3 bases clipped from V and 4 bases from J, the junction kept 10 bases outside the gene matches. CDR3 sequence reads: CASSFAGGIWSDTQYF. The CDR3 DNA sequence: TGTGCCAGCAGCTTTGCAGGGGGAATTTGGTCAGATACGCAGTATTTT.

The genes are TRBV9 and TRBJ2-1, with D possibly being TRBD2 (6 bases). The CDR3 is 14 amino acids. V lost 4 bases and J lost 7, with 15 bases in between. Germline CDR1 SGDLS, CDR2 YYNGEE. In DNA, the CDR3 is TGTGCCAGCAGCCCCGCCGGGACTCTTAATGAGCAGTTCTTC. Its protein is CASSPAGTLNEQFF.

As concerns this clonotype: A much larger clonotype is one base distant, so this may be a read error. The V gene is TRBV27, the J gene TRBJ1-2; D unresolved. CDR1 and CDR2 (germline): MNHEY, SMNVEV (reference sequence). The CDR3 has 14 amino acids. V lost 2 bases, J lost 0 bases, and 7 bases lay in between. The CDR3 bases are TGTGCCAGCAGTTTAGCCGGGTCTAACTATGGCTACACCTTC. It codes for CASSLAGSNYGYTF.

In the case of this clonotype: At one of its ends the junction is not consistent with the germline gene, which may arise from a read error. The chain combines TRBV25-1 with TRBJ2-1; tentatively, D is TRBD2 (6 bases). Germline CDR1 and CDR2: MGHDK and SYGVNS. The CDR3 loop spans 15 amino acids. The DNA of the CDR3 is TGTGCCTGCAGTGAATTAGCTAGCGTAAGCCATGAGCAGTTCTTC. It specifies CACSELASVSHEQFF.

This clonotype was counted ten times or more. This rearrangement joins TRBV11-1 to TRBJ1-1, with unresolved D. CDR1 is SGHAT and CDR2 is FQDESV in the germline V gene (reference sequence). The CDR3 is 14 amino acids. Trimming removed 2 bases from V and 1 base from J, with 8 bases in between. The CDR3 DNA is TGTGCCAGCAGCTTATTCGAGACGAACACTGAAGCTTTCTTT. As protein: CASSLFETNTEAFF.

V usage is TRBV10-3 and J usage is TRBJ2-1; 7 positions agree with TRBD1. V dropped 10 bases and J dropped 2; count of bases not matched to a gene: 5. Germline-derived CDR1 and CDR2 are ENHRY and SYGVKD. The CDR3 consists of 13 residues. In DNA, the CDR3 is TGTGCCACCCGACAGGGACCCTACAATGAGCAGTTCTTC. It encodes CATRQGPYNEQFF.

The V gene is TRBV7-9, the J gene TRBJ2-7; D perhaps matches TRBD2 (5 bases). Deletions cut 4 bases from V and 4 bases from J, with 11 bases between. The germline CDR1 and CDR2 sequences are SEHNR and FQNEAQ (reference sequence). CDR3 length: 13 residues. The CDR3 protein is CASSSHTGYEQYF. Here the CDR3 DNA reads TGTGCCAGCAGCTCCCATACGGGATACGAGCAGTACTTC.

This clonotype was detected a few times. The CDR3 protein is CASSPYPGTSNEQFF. Written as DNA, the CDR3 is TGTGCCAGCAGCCCCTATCCCGGGACTAGCAATGAGCAGTTCTTC. The chain couples TRBV7-3 to TRBJ2-1; 8 nucleotides align to TRBD2. Germline V lookup: CDR1 SGHTA, CDR2 FQGTGA. Losses at the gene ends were 5 bases for V and 6 bases for J; bases not matched to a gene: 9. The CDR3 runs to 15 residues.

The sample holds a few counts of this clonotype. V usage is TRBV15 and J usage is TRBJ2-1; 7 bases align to TRBD2. V shed 0 bases and J 8 bases; nucleotides not matched to a gene: 10. There are 16 residues in the CDR3. The germline gives CDR1 LNHNV, CDR2 YYDKDF (reference sequence). The DNA for the CDR3 is TGTGCCACCAGCAGAGATAATCTGGGGGGGAGGGATGAGCAGTTCTTC. It yields the protein CATSRDNLGGRDEQFF.

This clonotype was seen a handful of times. This chain links TRBV20-1 with TRBJ2-7; a possible D gene is TRBD1 (5 bases). CDR3 length: 14 residues. The germline V gene has CDR1 DFQATT and CDR2 SNEGSKA (reference sequence). V shed 0 bases and J shed 2 bases, with 11 bases lying between them. The CDR3 sequence is CSARDTTVTYEQYF. DNA of the CDR3: TGCAGTGCTAGAGATACGACAGTTACCTACGAGCAGTACTTC.

This chain connects TRBV3-1 to TRBJ1-1, with 7 bases identical to TRBD1. Germline V gene lookup returns CDR1 LGHDT and CDR2 YNNKEL (reference sequence). The J segment lost 5 bases and the V segment lost 4 bases, leaving 7 bases of the junction unmatched. CDR3 length: 14 residues. This chain's CDR3 is CASSPNTGATEAFF. CDR3 in DNA: TGTGCCAGCAGCCCGAACACAGGGGCAACTGAAGCTTTCTTT.